This T cell receptor beta chain originates from a study of T-cell reconstitution after alpha-beta-depleted transplantation in children. TCRbeta library preparation incorporated unique molecular identifiers. Each CDR3 protein gets one entry after TCRdb re-called the PCR reads with MiXCR. The repertoire holds about 440,000 distinct CDR3 sequences, with about 40% as singletons. Study-wide findings and caveats: Two months or so post-transplant, alpha-beta T cells reportedly derived from several hundred expanded graft clones. In some patients, recipient T cells and intrathymic progenitors surviving conditioning explained high day-60 diversity. Newly generated T cells supplied most T-cell counts and diversity one year post-transplant.

This clonotype was seen repeatedly, ten times or more. Its antigen is undetermined. The TCR was taken from a girl under 10 years old with aplastic anemia, due to receive a stem cell transplant. The source was PBMCs, collected before TCRalphabeta/CD19-depleted stem cell transplant.

CDR3 sequence reads: CASSQAANPYNEQFF. CDR3 in DNA: TGTGCCAGCAGCCAAGCGGCAAATCCCTACAATGAGCAGTTCTTC. This chain links TRBV3-1 with TRBJ2-1; D is unresolved. CDR3 length: 15 residues. CDR1 is LGHDT, CDR2 YNNKEL, per germline (reference sequence). V was clipped by 1 base and J by 2 bases, with 9 bases between them.